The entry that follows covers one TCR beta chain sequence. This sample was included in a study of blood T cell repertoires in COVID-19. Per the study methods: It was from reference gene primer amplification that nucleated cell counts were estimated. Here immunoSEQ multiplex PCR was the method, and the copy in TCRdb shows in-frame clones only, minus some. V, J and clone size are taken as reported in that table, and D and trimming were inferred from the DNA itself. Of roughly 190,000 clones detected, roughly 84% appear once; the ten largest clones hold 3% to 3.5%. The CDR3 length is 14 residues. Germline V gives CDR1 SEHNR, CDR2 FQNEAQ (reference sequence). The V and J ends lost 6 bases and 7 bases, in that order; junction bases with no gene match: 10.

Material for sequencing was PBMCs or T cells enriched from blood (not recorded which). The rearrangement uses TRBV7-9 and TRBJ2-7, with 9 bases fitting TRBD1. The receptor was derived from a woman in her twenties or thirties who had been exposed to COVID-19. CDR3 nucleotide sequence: TGTGCCAGCAGTCGTCCGGGACAGGGTCGAGAGCAGTACTTC. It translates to CASSRPGQGREQYF.